This passage covers 26 T cell receptor beta chains from one sample sequenced in a study of blood T cell repertoires in COVID-19. Assay used: immunoSEQ multiplex PCR; TCRdb lists only in-frame clones, some missing. The data contain 50,000 or so clones, approximately 80% of them singletons. The sequenced sample consisted of peripheral blood. The receptor source for this set is a human donor with active or convalescent COVID-19. The donor label of this sample is uncertain.

The V gene is TRBV2, the J gene TRBJ1-2; possibly TRBD1 for D (6 bases). Trimming removed 6 bases from V and 2 bases from J, with 10 bases in between. CDR3 length equals 13 residues. Looked up from germline, CDR1 is SNHLY and CDR2 is FYNNEI. CDR3 protein: CASSRQENYGYTF. The CDR3, as DNA: TGTGCCAGCAGCCGACAGGAAAACTATGGCTACACCTTC.

Worth noting for this clone: Other DNA sequences within the sample encode an identical CDR3. The chain uses TRBV11-2 and TRBJ2-5; D not resolved. The V end was cut by 1 base, the J end by 1 base, with 7 bases between. Looked up from germline, CDR1 is SGHAT and CDR2 is FQNNGV. This CDR3 comprises 14 residues. The CDR3, as DNA: TGTGCCAGCAGCTTAGGACTTACCCAAGAGACCCAGTACTTC. This gives the protein CASSLGLTQETQYF.

This clone is hyperexpanded by share. The chain has TRBV10-3 and TRBJ1-3; 7 nucleotides align to TRBD1. The CDR3 has 14 amino acids. Germline V gene data show CDR1 as ENHRY and CDR2 as SYGVKD. V gave up 11 bases and J gave up 0 bases; unmatched junction bases: 7. This CDR3 reads CAGGRGDSGNTIYF. The CDR3 nucleotides are TGTGCCGGTGGCAGGGGGGACTCTGGAAACACCATATATTTT.

The chain combines TRBV3-1 (or the pseudogene TRBV3-2) with TRBJ2-1, with 14 bases fitting TRBD2. The CDR3 runs 15 residues. From germline, CDR1 is LGHDT and CDR2 YNNKEL (reference sequence). V lost 6 bases to trimming and J lost 5 bases; unmatched junction nucleotides: 3. CDR3 loop: CASRGTSGRNNEQFF. The CDR3 nucleotides read TGTGCCAGCAGGGGGACTAGCGGGAGAAACAATGAGCAGTTCTTC.

The rearrangement joins TRBV5-6 to TRBJ1-6; weak D call: TRBD1 (6 bases). Germline loops: CDR1 SGHDT, CDR2 YYEEEE. This CDR3 spans 14 amino acids. Trimming took 4 bases from V and 6 from J, leaving 11 bases between them. The CDR3 DNA follows: TGTGCCAGCAGCCCGGGACACATTAATTCACCCCTCCACTTT. It codes for CASSPGHINSPLHF.

This chain uses TRBV5-1 with TRBJ2-1; 7 nucleotides agree with TRBD1. CDR3 length equals 15 residues. Unmatched junction bases numbered 4, after V lost 4 bases and J lost 0 bases. The germline V gene encodes CDR1 SGHRS and CDR2 YFSETQ. The CDR3 loop reads CASSPGTASYNEQFF. In DNA form, the CDR3 reads TGCGCCAGCAGCCCGGGGACAGCCTCCTACAATGAGCAGTTCTTC.

The rearrangement joins TRBV28 to TRBJ2-7; D perhaps matches TRBD2 (7 bases). The CDR3 has 13 residues. CDR1 MDHEN and CDR2 SYDVKM come from the germline V gene. V lost 7 bases and J lost 4, with 14 bases in between. CDR3 sequence: CASKTSGTYEQYF. CDR3 coding DNA: TGTGCCAGCAAAACGAGCGGGACATACGAGCAGTACTTC.

This clone was seen only a few times. CDR3 in amino acids: CASSPLAGAPYEQYF. For the CDR3, the DNA is TGTGCCAGCAGCCCCCTAGCGGGAGCCCCCTACGAGCAGTACTTC. The gene calls are TRBV6-4 and TRBJ2-7; 10 bases match TRBD2. Germline values: CDR1 MRHNA, CDR2 SNTAGT. After removal of 6 bases from V and 2 bases from J, the junction contained 7 bases not matched to a gene. This CDR3 comprises 15 residues.

The chain carries TRBV19 and TRBJ2-5; 11 bases fit TRBD1. The CDR3 has 13 residues. Per the germline V gene, CDR1 is LNHDA and CDR2 is SQIVND (reference sequence). With V trimmed by 5 bases and J by 4 bases, 0 bases remained unmatched. The CDR3 DNA follows: TGTGCCAGTAGTGGGACAGGGGGAGAGACCCAGTACTTC. It codes for CASSGTGGETQYF. Drawing the rest from reference TRBV19 and TRBJ2-5, the complete variable domain is DGGITQSPKYLFRKEGQNVTLSCEQNLNHDAMYWYRQDPGQGLRLIYYSQIVNDFQKGDIAEGYSVSREKKESFPLTVTSAQKNPTAFYLCASSGTGGETQYFGPGTRLLVL.

The chain carries TRBV6-5 and TRBJ2-3; 7 bases align to TRBD1. In germline, CDR1 is MNHEY, CDR2 SVGAGI. Germline trimming cut 6 bases from V and 1 base from J; bases unmatched to any gene: 4. The CDR3 length is 14 residues. CDR3 loop: CASRPQGGTDTQYF. The CDR3 bases are TGTGCCAGCAGGCCTCAGGGGGGCACAGATACGCAGTATTTT.

The rearrangement joins TRBV5-1 to TRBJ2-3; 9 nucleotides agree with TRBD1. Germline V gives CDR1 SGHRS, CDR2 YFSETQ. V shed 3 bases, J shed 5 bases, and the junction held 7 bases outside the gene matches. The CDR3 has 15 residues. The CDR3, as DNA: TGCGCCAGCAGCTCGGGACAGGGAGGAGGAGATACGCAGTATTTT. It encodes CASSSGQGGGDTQYF.

This clone was recorded once. This chain connects TRBV19 to TRBJ2-1; 7 bases fit TRBD2. This CDR3 has 15 amino acids. V lost 0 bases and J lost 10; bases outside the gene matches: 9. Germline CDR1 reads LNHDA; CDR2 reads SQIVND (reference sequence). The CDR3 here is CASSIDPAGAGEQFF. CDR3 bases: TGTGCCAGTAGTATAGATCCGGCGGGAGCGGGAGAGCAGTTCTTC.

V gene TRBV4-2 combines with J gene TRBJ2-3, with D possibly matching TRBD1 (6 bases). Germline V gene lookup returns CDR1 LGHNA and CDR2 YNFKEQ. The CDR3 covers 14 residues. Trimming stripped 4 bases from V and 0 bases from J, with 8 bases between. The CDR3 loop is CASSPDRSTDTQYF. In nucleotides, the CDR3 is TGTGCCAGCAGCCCGGACAGAAGCACAGATACGCAGTATTTT.

The gene calls are TRBV6-5 and TRBJ1-4; D is undetermined. Germline CDR1 and CDR2: MNHEY and SVGAGI. The germline V and J ends were trimmed by 2 bases and 8 bases, with 12 bases remaining between them. The CDR3 runs 14 residues. The CDR3 loop reads CASSYARSREKLFF. The CDR3 DNA is TGTGCCAGCAGTTACGCAAGGTCTAGGGAAAAACTGTTTTTT.

The V gene is TRBV9, the J gene TRBJ1-1; tentative D call: TRBD1 (5 bases). Trimming removed 0 bases from V and 3 bases from J, with 9 bases in between. The CDR3 runs 14 residues. Germline V gives CDR1 SGDLS, CDR2 YYNGEE. CDR3 in amino acids: CASSVVRGDTEAFF. CDR3 bases: TGTGCCAGCAGCGTAGTCCGGGGGGACACTGAAGCTTTCTTT.

This clone was seen only once. In nucleotides, the CDR3 is TGTGCCAGCAGCCAAGATTTTGGGACAGGAAACTATGGCTACACCTTC. Amino acids: CASSQDFGTGNYGYTF. The rearrangement links TRBV4-2 to TRBJ1-2; the match to TRBD1 covers 8 bases. The V gene end was trimmed by 0 bases and the J gene end by 2 bases; junction bases not matched to a gene: 5. CDR1 and CDR2 (germline): LGHNA, YNFKEQ. The CDR3 runs to 16 residues.

On this clone itself: The same CDR3 can be traced to other DNA sequences in this sample. The chain recombines TRBV19 with TRBJ2-7; 9 positions match TRBD1. Trimming at V came to 5 bases and at J to 0 bases, leaving 5 bases not matched to a gene. The CDR3 spans 15 residues. CDR1 and CDR2 from the germline V gene are LNHDA and SQIVND (reference sequence). CDR3 loop: CASSPRTGASYEQYF. The DNA for the CDR3 is TGTGCCAGTAGTCCTAGGACAGGGGCCTCCTACGAGCAGTACTTC.

The J gene is TRBJ2-7, the V gene TRBV6-1; 10 bases agree with TRBD2. Trimming cost V 3 bases and J 3 bases; bases outside gene matches: 5. Germline V gives CDR1 MNHNS, CDR2 SASEGT. CDR3 length: 15 amino acids. The CDR3 DNA follows: TGTGCCAGCAGTGATTTGTCTAGCGGGAGCTACGAGCAGTACTTC. It specifies CASSDLSSGSYEQYF.

There are a few counts of this clone. J is TRBJ1-2 and V is TRBV10-3; TRBD1 agrees at 10 bases. The CDR3 runs to 14 residues. Germline CDR1 and CDR2: ENHRY and SYGVKD. The V segment lost 6 bases and the J segment 5 bases; nucleotides outside the gene matches: 6. The CDR3 sequence: CAIRAGTGDYGYTF. CDR3 nucleotide sequence: TGTGCCATCAGAGCCGGGACAGGGGATTATGGCTACACCTTC.

The chain uses TRBV18 and TRBJ2-1; D possibly uses TRBD1 or TRBD2 (5 bases each). The ends were cut back, 5 bases at V and 5 bases at J, with 10 bases in the middle. CDR1 KGHSH and CDR2 LQKENI come from the germline V gene. The CDR3 has 13 residues. CDR3 residues: CASSSQEDNEQFF. CDR3 DNA: TGTGCCAGCTCATCACAGGAGGACAATGAGCAGTTCTTC.

The chain combines TRBV11-2 with TRBJ2-3; TRBD2 matches at 7 bases. After removal of 2 bases from V and 5 bases from J, the junction contained 4 bases not matched to a gene. Looked up from germline, CDR1 is SGHAT and CDR2 is FQNNGV. The CDR3 length is 14 residues. CDR3 coding DNA: TGTGCCAGCAGCTTAACCGGGGGGAAAGATACGCAGTATTTT. This translates into CASSLTGGKDTQYF.

V gene TRBV5-8 combines with J gene TRBJ2-7; D not certain. The V end was cut by 1 base, the J end by 6 bases, with 11 bases between. This CDR3 region has 13 residues. The V gene's germline CDR1 is SGHTS and CDR2 YDEGEE. The CDR3 spells CASSLQYLSEQYF. As DNA, the CDR3 is TGTGCCAGCAGCTTGCAGTACCTCAGCGAGCAGTACTTC.

This chain joins TRBV7-2 and TRBJ2-3, with TRBD2 matching 11 bases. CDR3 size: 15 residues. V trimming: 5 bases; J trimming: 3 bases; junction bases outside the gene matches: 4. Per germline, CDR1 SGHTA and CDR2 FQGNSA. The CDR3 region has the DNA TGTGCCAGCAGCGTACGACTAGCGGGAACAGATACGCAGTATTTT. Translating it yields CASSVRLAGTDTQYF. Full variable domain (remainder filled in from reference TRBV7-2 and TRBJ2-3): GAGVSQSPSNKVTEKGKDVELRCDPISGHTALYWYRQSLGQGLEFLIYFQGNSAPDKSGLPSDRFSAERTGGSVSTLTIQRTQQEDSAVYLCASSVRLAGTDTQYFGPGTRLTVL.

The CDR3 here is CASSPTGLESPLHF. In DNA, the CDR3 is TGTGCCAGCTCACCGACAGGATTAGAGTCACCCCTCCACTTT. This chain connects TRBV18 to TRBJ1-6; D perhaps matches TRBD1 (6 bases). The germline CDR1 and CDR2 sequences are KGHSH and LQKENI. The CDR3 spans 14 residues. Trimming pared 3 bases from V and 10 bases from J, leaving 13 bases between.

J is TRBJ1-1 and V is TRBV9, with TRBD1 identical over 7 bases. Germline V lookup: CDR1 SGDLS, CDR2 YYNGEE. V dropped 3 bases and J dropped 2; count of bases not matched to a gene: 1. CDR3 size: 13 residues. CDR3 amino acids: CASSGQGNTEAFF. CDR3 DNA sequence: TGTGCCAGCAGCGGACAGGGTAACACTGAAGCTTTCTTT.

V gene TRBV30 combines with J gene TRBJ1-4; 8 bases fit TRBD1. The length of the CDR3 is 16 residues. Trimming removed 3 bases from V and 8 bases from J; junction bases left unmatched: 14. The V gene's germline CDR1 is GTSNPN and CDR2 SVGIG (reference sequence). CDR3 in amino acids: CAWRTWKGQGREKLFF. CDR3 sequence (DNA): TGTGCCTGGAGGACTTGGAAAGGACAGGGTCGGGAAAAACTGTTTTTT.